The clone carrying this TCR beta chain was picked up a small number of times. This sample was taken from a study of blood T cell repertoires in COVID-19. The CDR3 spans 14 residues. The V gene lost 9 bases and the J gene lost 0 bases, with 12 bases spanning the gap. Germline V CDR1 and CDR2: SGHRS, YFSETQ. Original methodology: Amplification of reference gene primers was used by the study to estimate nucleated cell counts. The repertoire was sequenced with immunoSEQ multiplex PCR; TCRdb's copy has only in-frame clones and lacks some. V and J calls and clone size are given by that table; D and trimming were obtained from the DNA. The sample records over 200,000 clones, approximately 87% being singletons.

The chain links TRBV5-1 to TRBJ2-2; D ambiguous. This TCR came from a woman aged 65 to 85 with active or convalescent COVID-19. Sequences were obtained from peripheral blood. The CDR3 sequence is CAIKETSNTGELFF. In nucleotides, the CDR3 is TGCGCCATCAAGGAGACCTCGAACACCGGGGAGCTGTTTTTT. Full variable domain (remainder filled in from reference TRBV5-1 and TRBJ2-2): KAGVTQTPRYLIKTRGQQVTLSCSPISGHRSVSWYQQTPGQGLQFLFEYFSETQRNKGNFPGRFSGRQFSNSRSEMNVSTLELGDSALYLCAIKETSNTGELFFGEGSRLTVL.